Shown below are 15 T cell receptor beta chains from a single sample sequenced in a study of shared clonotypes between healthy human individuals. Here immunoSEQ multiplex PCR was the method, and the copy in TCRdb shows in-frame clones only, minus some. The sample shows 950,000 to 1,200,000 clones, approximately 77% of them seen only once. Sequenced sample: memory CD4+ T cells from PBMCs. Regarding subset: CD45RA-negative fraction. The receptors originated from a man aged 18 to 29 in good health. Some clones in this sample may be carry-over from other donors' samples.

This chain links TRBV5-1 with TRBJ2-1; D is perhaps TRBD2 (5 bases). Per germline, CDR1 SGHRS and CDR2 YFSETQ. The CDR3 is 14 residues long. V lost 0 bases and J lost 10, with 14 bases in between. CDR3 sequence reads: CASSLAPGVLEQFF. CDR3 nucleotides: TGCGCCAGCAGCTTGGCTCCCGGGGTTCTGGAGCAGTTCTTC.

The chain joins TRBV10-2 to TRBJ2-3; the D is unclear. CDR3 size: 10 residues. Trimming cost V 9 bases and J 0 bases, with 1 base left between them. Per germline, CDR1 WSHSY and CDR2 SAAADI. The CDR3 region has the DNA TGCGCCAGTAGCACAGATACGCAGTATTTT. Residues: CASSTDTQYF.

The chain couples TRBV7-9 to TRBJ1-3; no firm D call. V was shortened by 2 bases and J by 2 bases, with 13 bases between the two germline ends. CDR1 and CDR2 (germline): SEHNR, FQNEAQ (reference sequence). The CDR3 length is 16 residues. This CDR3 reads CASSLIRNVAGNTIYF. The CDR3 DNA reads TGTGCCAGCAGCTTAATCAGGAATGTAGCTGGAAACACCATATATTTT.

The chain couples TRBV11-2 to TRBJ2-3, with D perhaps matching TRBD1 (5 bases). Trimming removed 1 base from V and 0 bases from J, with 11 bases in between. From germline, CDR1 is SGHAT and CDR2 FQNNGV. This CDR3 spans 16 amino acids. CDR3 bases: TGTGCCAGCAGCTTAGGTGACAGACTCAGCACAGATACGCAGTATTTT. It is translated as CASSLGDRLSTDTQYF.

This chain connects TRBV7-9 to TRBJ2-1; D is unresolved. V was cut by 3 bases and J by 1 base, with 13 bases left in between. CDR1 is SEHNR and CDR2 is FQNEAQ in the germline V gene (reference sequence). This CDR3 has 16 amino acids. The CDR3 is CASSFMALFSYNEQFF. CDR3 coding DNA: TGTGCCAGCAGCTTTATGGCACTTTTTTCCTACAATGAGCAGTTCTTC.

DNA of the CDR3: TGTGCCAGCAGCTTAGGCGGACAAGCTAACTATGGCTACACCTTC. Translated, it gives CASSLGGQANYGYTF. The chain is built from TRBV7-2 and TRBJ1-2; D possibly corresponds to TRBD1 (5 bases). The CDR3 is made up of 15 amino acids. The V end was cut by 1 base, the J end by 0 bases, with 9 bases between. CDR1 SGHTA and CDR2 FQGNSA come from the germline V gene.

The chain has TRBV11-2 and TRBJ2-7, with 7 bases aligning to TRBD1. CDR3 length: 13 residues. The ends lost 1 base at V and 8 bases at J; junction bases unmatched: 5. From germline, CDR1 is SGHAT and CDR2 FQNNGV. The CDR3 coding sequence is TGTGCCAGCAGCTTAGCGGGGACAGAACAGCAGTACTTC. This translates into CASSLAGTEQQYF.

Comment on this clone: A junction boundary mismatches the germline segment, possibly from a read error. The CDR3 DNA follows: TGTACCAGCTCACCACGAGGGGACTCCTACGAGCAGTACTTC. Translated: CTSSPRGDSYEQYF. This chain connects TRBV18 to TRBJ2-7, with D possibly being TRBD1 or TRBD2 (5 bases each). This CDR3 comprises 14 residues. CDR1 and CDR2 (germline): KGHSH, LQKENI.

V is TRBV7-9 and J is TRBJ2-1; the match to TRBD2 covers 10 bases. Germline V gene data show CDR1 as SEHNR and CDR2 as FQNEAQ (reference sequence). J gave up 3 bases and V 5 bases, and 16 bases lay outside the gene matches. The CDR3 covers 19 residues. The DNA of the CDR3 is TGTGCCAGCAGCCCTGCGGGGGGTGCACTAGCGGGACTCTACAATGAGCAGTTCTTC. Translated, it gives CASSPAGGALAGLYNEQFF.

The chain carries TRBV6-1 and TRBJ1-2; D uncertain. Germline V gene lookup returns CDR1 MNHNS and CDR2 SASEGT. The length of the CDR3 is 14 residues. V was trimmed by 1 base and J by 8 bases, leaving 14 bases between them. CDR3 sequence (DNA): TGTGCCAGCAGTGAAGTAGGAGGAGCGGTCGGCTACACCTTC. It codes for CASSEVGGAVGYTF.

The chain links TRBV5-1 to TRBJ2-5, with a tentative D call TRBD2 (6 bases). The CDR3 runs to 18 residues. With 1 base removed from V and 4 bases from J, the gap between germline ends came to 23 bases. Germline CDR1 reads SGHRS; CDR2 reads YFSETQ. The chain's CDR3 is CASSLSSSGPPQGETQYF. The CDR3 nucleotides read TGCGCCAGCAGCTTGAGTAGTAGCGGTCCCCCCCAAGGAGAGACCCAGTACTTC.

V and J are TRBV5-1 and TRBJ1-1; D call uncertain. Germline V gene data show CDR1 as SGHRS and CDR2 as YFSETQ. The CDR3 has 13 residues. The V end was cut by 4 bases, the J end by 2 bases, with 9 bases between. This chain's CDR3 is CASSLYINTEAFF. In DNA, the CDR3 is TGCGCCAGCAGCCTTTACATCAACACTGAAGCTTTCTTT.

The rearrangement uses TRBV7-6 and TRBJ2-3; no clear D gene. V lost 2 bases and J 0 bases, leaving 12 bases between the germline ends. This CDR3 spans 16 amino acids. Germline V gene sequence: CDR1 SGHVS, CDR2 FNYEAQ. CDR3 sequence reads: CASSLMATGSTDTQYF. CDR3 sequence (DNA): TGTGCCAGCAGCTTAATGGCTACCGGGAGCACAGATACGCAGTATTTT.

This clone was detected only a few times. The chain recombines TRBV9 with TRBJ2-1, with a weak D call TRBD2 (6 bases). Trimming took 3 bases from V and 7 from J, leaving 11 bases between them. The CDR3 consists of 13 residues. The germline V gene has CDR1 SGDLS and CDR2 YYNGEE. The CDR3 DNA is TGTGCCAGCAGCGCCGGGACTCAGAATGAGCAGTTCTTC. Translating it yields CASSAGTQNEQFF.

V and J are TRBV28 and TRBJ2-3, with TRBD2 as a possible D gene (6 bases). The CDR3 is 14 amino acids. The germline V gene has CDR1 MDHEN and CDR2 SYDVKM. Trimming removed 6 bases from V and 1 base from J, with 11 bases in between. The chain's CDR3 is CASRRPGGTDTQYF. The CDR3 DNA is TGTGCCAGCAGGCGGCCGGGAGGCACAGATACGCAGTATTTT. Full variable domain (outside the CDR3, taken from reference TRBV28 and TRBJ2-3): DVKVTQSSRYLVKRTGEKVFLECVQDMDHENMFWYRQDPGLGLRLIYFSYDVKMKEKGDIPEGYSVSREKKERFSLILESASTNQTSMYLCASRRPGGTDTQYFGPGTRLTVL.